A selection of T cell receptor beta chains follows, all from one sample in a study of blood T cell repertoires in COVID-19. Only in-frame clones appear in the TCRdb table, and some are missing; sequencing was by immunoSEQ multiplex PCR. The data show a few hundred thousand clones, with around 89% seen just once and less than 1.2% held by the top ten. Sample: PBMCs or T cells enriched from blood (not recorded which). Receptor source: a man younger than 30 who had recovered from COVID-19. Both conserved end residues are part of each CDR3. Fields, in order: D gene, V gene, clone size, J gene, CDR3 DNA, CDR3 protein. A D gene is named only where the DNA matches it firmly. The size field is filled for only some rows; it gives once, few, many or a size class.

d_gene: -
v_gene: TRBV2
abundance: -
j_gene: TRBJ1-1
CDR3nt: TGTGCCAGCCGAGGGTTGTACACTGAAGCTTTCTTT
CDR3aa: CASRGLYTEAFF

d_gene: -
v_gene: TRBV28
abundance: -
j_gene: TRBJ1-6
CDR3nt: TGTGCCAGCAGGAGTGGGCAGGGAACCTATAATTCACCCCTCCACTTT
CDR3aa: CASRSGQGTYNSPLHF

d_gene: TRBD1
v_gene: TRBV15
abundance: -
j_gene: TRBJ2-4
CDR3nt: TGTGCCACCAGTCGCGGTCGGGGACAGAGTCAAAACATTCAGTACTTC
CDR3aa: CATSRGRGQSQNIQYF

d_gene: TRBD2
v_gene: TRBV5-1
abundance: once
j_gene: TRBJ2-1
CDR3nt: TGCGCCAGCAGCTTGTCCCCAGCGGGAGGGAACAATGAGCAGTTCTTC
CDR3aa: CASSLSPAGGNNEQFF

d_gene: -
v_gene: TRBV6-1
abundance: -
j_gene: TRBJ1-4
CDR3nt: TGTGCCAGCAGTGAAGAGTACACCTTTAATGAAAAACTGTTTTTT
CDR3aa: CASSEEYTFNEKLFF

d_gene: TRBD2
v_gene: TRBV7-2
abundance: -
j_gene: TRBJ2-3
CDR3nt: TGTGCCAGCAAAACAGATAGCGGGAGGCGGGCAGATACGCAGTATTTT
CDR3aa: CASKTDSGRRADTQYF

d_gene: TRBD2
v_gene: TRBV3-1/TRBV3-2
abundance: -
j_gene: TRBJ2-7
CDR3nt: TGTGCCAGCAGCCTACGGACTAGCAATTACGAGCAGTACTTC
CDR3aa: CASSLRTSNYEQYF

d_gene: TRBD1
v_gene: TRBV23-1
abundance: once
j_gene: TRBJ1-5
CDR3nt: TGCGCCCAACGGGACAGGGTTTCGAATCAGCCCCAGCATTTT
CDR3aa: CAQRDRVSNQPQHF

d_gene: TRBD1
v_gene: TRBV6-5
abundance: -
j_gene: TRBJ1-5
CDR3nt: TGTGCCAGCAGTAGACAGGGTAGCAATCAGCCCCAGCATTTT
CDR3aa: CASSRQGSNQPQHF

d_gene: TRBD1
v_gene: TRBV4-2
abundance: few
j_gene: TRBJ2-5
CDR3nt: TGTGCCAGCAGCCAACCAGGGACAGGGGAAGAGACCCAGTACTTC
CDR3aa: CASSQPGTGEETQYF

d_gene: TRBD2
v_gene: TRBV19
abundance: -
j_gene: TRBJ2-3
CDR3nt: TGTGCCAGTAGTCCCGGACTAGCGGCCGTCACAGTCGCAGATACGCAGTATTTT
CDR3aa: CASSPGLAAVTVADTQYF

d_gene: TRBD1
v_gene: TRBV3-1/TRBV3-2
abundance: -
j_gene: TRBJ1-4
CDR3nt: TGTGCCAGCAGCCAAGAGTCAGGGGGTGAAAAACTGTTTTTT
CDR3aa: CASSQESGGEKLFF

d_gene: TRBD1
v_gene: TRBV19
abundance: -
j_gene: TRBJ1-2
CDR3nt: TGTGCACAGGGGGACGGCTACACCTTC
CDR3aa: CAQGDGYTF

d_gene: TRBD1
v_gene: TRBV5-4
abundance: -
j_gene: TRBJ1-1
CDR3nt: TGTGCCAGCAGCCCCTCCCTGGACAGGGCGGACACTGAAGCTTTCTTT
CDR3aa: CASSPSLDRADTEAFF

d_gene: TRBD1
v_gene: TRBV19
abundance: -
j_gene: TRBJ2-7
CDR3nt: TGTGCCAGTAGTATCGCAGGGGGCGGCTACGAGCAGTACTTC
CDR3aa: CASSIAGGGYEQYF

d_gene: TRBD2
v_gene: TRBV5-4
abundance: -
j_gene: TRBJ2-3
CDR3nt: TGTGCCAGCAGCTTGGTCCCTAGCGGGGGGGCCGGCACAGATACGCAGTATTTT
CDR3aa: CASSLVPSGGAGTDTQYF

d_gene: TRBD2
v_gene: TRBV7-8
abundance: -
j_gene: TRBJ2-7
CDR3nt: TGTGCCAGCAGCTTAGCGCAAGCGGGGAGGAGGGCCCCTACCTACGAGCAGTACTTC
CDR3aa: CASSLAQAGRRAPTYEQYF

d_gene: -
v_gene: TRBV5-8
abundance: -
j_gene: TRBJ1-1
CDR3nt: TGTGCCAGCAGCGGTGTGAGGGTGAAGGCTGAAGCTTTCTTT
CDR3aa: CASSGVRVKAEAFF

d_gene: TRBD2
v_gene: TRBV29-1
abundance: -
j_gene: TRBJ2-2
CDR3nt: TGCAGCGCCGGGACTAGCGGCGGGGCCACCGGGGAGCTGTTTTTT
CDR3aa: CSAGTSGGATGELFF

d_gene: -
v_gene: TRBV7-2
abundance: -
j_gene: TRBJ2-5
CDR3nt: TGTGCCAGCAGCTTACGCGCGGTTAGCTTATTAGAAGAGACCCAGTACTTC
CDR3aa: CASSLRAVSLLEETQYF

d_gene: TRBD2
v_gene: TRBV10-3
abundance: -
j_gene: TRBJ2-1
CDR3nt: TGTGCCATCCTCCGGGTAGCGGGAGAGGGCAATGAGCAGTTCTTC
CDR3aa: CAILRVAGEGNEQFF

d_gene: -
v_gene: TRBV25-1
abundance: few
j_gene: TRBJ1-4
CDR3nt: TGTGCCAGCAGTGCACTCAATGAAAAACTGTTTTTT
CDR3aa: CASSALNEKLFF

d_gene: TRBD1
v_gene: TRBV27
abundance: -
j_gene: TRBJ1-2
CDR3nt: TGTGCCAGCAGTTCGGACAGGGGGAACACTAACTATGGCTACACCTTC
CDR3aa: CASSSDRGNTNYGYTF

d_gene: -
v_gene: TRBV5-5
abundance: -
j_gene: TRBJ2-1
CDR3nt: TGTGCCAGCAGCTGGCGGACTACGCCCTCCTTAGTCGATGAGCAGTTCTTC
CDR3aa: CASSWRTTPSLVDEQFF

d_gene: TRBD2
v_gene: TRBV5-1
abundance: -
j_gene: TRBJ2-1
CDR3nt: TGCGCCAGCAGCTTGAGTGGGACTAGCGGATACAATGAGCAGTTCTTC
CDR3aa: CASSLSGTSGYNEQFF

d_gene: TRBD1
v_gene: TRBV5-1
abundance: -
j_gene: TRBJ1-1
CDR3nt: TGCGCCAGCAGCCCGTCGACAGGGGGCATCTCTGAAGCTTTCTTT
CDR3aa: CASSPSTGGISEAFF

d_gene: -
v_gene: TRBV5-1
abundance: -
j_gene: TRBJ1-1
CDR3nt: TGCGCCAGCAGCTTGGCGAAAGGAGCTCGGGGGTGGGCTTTCTTT
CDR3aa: CASSLAKGARGWAFF

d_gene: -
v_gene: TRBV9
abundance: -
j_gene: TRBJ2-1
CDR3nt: TGTGCCAGCAGCTTCTCTGCGGCGGGAAATAATGAGCAGTTCTTC
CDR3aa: CASSFSAAGNNEQFF

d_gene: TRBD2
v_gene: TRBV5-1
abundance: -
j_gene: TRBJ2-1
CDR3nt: TGCGCCAGCAGCTTGCCGAGCGGGGGGCATAATGAGCAGTTCTTC
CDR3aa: CASSLPSGGHNEQFF

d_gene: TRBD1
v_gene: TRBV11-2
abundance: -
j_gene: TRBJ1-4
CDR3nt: TGTGCCAGCAGCTTATCCCGGGACAGGTTTTCAACTAATGAAAAACTGTTTTTT
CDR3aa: CASSLSRDRFSTNEKLFF

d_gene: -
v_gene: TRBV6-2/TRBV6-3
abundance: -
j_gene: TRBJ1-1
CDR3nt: TGTGCCAGCAGTACCACCACAGGAACTGAAGCTTTCTTT
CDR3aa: CASSTTTGTEAFF

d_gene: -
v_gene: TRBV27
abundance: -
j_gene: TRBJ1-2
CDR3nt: TGTGCCAGCAGTCAGGTGGCGGGCGAAAGGGGCTACACCTTC
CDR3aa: CASSQVAGERGYTF

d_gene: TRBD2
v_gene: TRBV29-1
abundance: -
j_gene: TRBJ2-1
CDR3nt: TGCAGCGCGGGAGCGGGATCGAATGAGCAGTTCTTC
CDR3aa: CSAGAGSNEQFF

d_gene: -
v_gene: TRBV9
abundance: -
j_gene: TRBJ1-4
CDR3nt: TGTGCCAGCAGCGTAGGAGGAAGGGGAGGGCAACTGTTTTTT
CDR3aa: CASSVGGRGGQLFF

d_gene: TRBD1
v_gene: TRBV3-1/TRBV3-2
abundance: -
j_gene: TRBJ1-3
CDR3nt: TGTGCCAGCAGCCCGCGACAGGGGAGCTCTGGAAACACCATATATTTT
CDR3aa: CASSPRQGSSGNTIYF

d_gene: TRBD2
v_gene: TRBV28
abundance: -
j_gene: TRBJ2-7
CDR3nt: TGTGCCAGCACGGGGACTAGCGGCTCCTACGAGCAGTACTTC
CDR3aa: CASTGTSGSYEQYF

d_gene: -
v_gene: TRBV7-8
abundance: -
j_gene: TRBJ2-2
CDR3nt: TGTGCCAGCAGCCGAGAGGGACAGAACACCGGGGAGCTGTTTTTT
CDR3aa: CASSREGQNTGELFF

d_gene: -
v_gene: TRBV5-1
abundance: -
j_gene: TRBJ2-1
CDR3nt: TGCGCCAGCAGCGGCGGACAGCCGGGCGATGAGCAGTTCTTC
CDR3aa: CASSGGQPGDEQFF

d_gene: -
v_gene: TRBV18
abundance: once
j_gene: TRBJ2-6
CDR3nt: TGTGCCAGCTCACGTTCCGAGGCCTCTGGGGCCAACGTCCTGACTTTC
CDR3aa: CASSRSEASGANVLTF

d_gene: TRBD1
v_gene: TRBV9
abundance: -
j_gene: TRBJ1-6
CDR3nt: TGTGCCAGCAGCGTAGTGGCAGGGGGCTGGAATTCACCCCTCCACTTT
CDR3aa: CASSVVAGGWNSPLHF

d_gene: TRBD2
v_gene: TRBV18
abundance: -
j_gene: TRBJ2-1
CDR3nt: TGTGCCAGCTCACCAGGTGGGAGGGTCGGTGAGCAGTTCTTC
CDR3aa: CASSPGGRVGEQFF

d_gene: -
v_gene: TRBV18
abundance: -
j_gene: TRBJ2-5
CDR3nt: TGTGCCAGCTCACCTGGACAGATACAAGAGACCCAGTACTTC
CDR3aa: CASSPGQIQETQYF

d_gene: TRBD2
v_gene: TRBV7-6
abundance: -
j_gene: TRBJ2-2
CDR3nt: TGTGCCAGCAGCTTCTACTCTAGCGGGAGTGCTGGGGCGGAGCTGTTTTTT
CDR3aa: CASSFYSSGSAGAELFF

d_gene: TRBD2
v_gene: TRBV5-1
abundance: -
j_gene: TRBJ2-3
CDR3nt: TGCGCCAGCAGCTTGGGCCTAGCGGGACCAACTAGCACAGATACGCAGTATTTT
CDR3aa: CASSLGLAGPTSTDTQYF

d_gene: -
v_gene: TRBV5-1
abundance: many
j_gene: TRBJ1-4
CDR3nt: TGCGCCAGCAGCTTGTCTTCAACTAATGAAAAACTGTTTTTT
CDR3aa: CASSLSSTNEKLFF